A selection of T cell receptor beta chains follows, all from one sample in a study of Ad26.COV2.S vaccination and SARS-CoV-2 variants. The method was immunoSEQ multiplex PCR; TCRdb's version includes in-frame clones alone and lacks a portion of them. The table lists about 390,000 clones, about 85% of them singletons. This material consisted of peripheral blood, taken in a trial of Ad26.COV2.S vaccine versus placebo. These receptors all stem from a person between 18 and 65 years old who received the Ad26.COV2.S COVID-19 vaccine or a placebo. Both conserved end residues are part of each CDR3. Fields, in order: J gene, clone size, V gene, D gene, CDR3 DNA, CDR3 protein. The D gene is left open where the match is weak. For some rows the clone size is stated as once, few or many, or as a class when expanded; others skip it.

TRBJ2-5,NA,TRBV7-2,TRBD2,TGTGCCAGCAGCTTCAGTCTGTATCGGGGAGGGCGGGAGACCCAGTACTTC,CASSFSLYRGGRETQYF
TRBJ2-5,NA,TRBV7-2,NA,TGTGCCAGCAGGAGGGGTGGGGTCCAAGAGACCCAGTACTTC,CASRRGGVQETQYF
TRBJ1-1,NA,TRBV5-4,NA,TGTGCCAGCAGCCTGGCGGGGCAAAGGGAAGCTTTCTTT,CASSLAGQREAFF
TRBJ2-1,few,TRBV7-9,TRBD1,TGTGCCAGCAGTTCAGTGAGGGGGCCTTACGGCGGGCAGTTCTTC,CASSSVRGPYGGQFF
TRBJ2-3,once,TRBV7-8,NA,TGTGCCAGCAGCTTAGTCAAGGGGGGAGGCACAGATACGCAGTATTTT,CASSLVKGGGTDTQYF
TRBJ1-5,NA,TRBV7-9,NA,TGTGCCAGCAGCTTAGAAAATCAGCCCCAGCATTTT,CASSLENQPQHF
TRBJ1-4,NA,TRBV27,NA,TGTGCCAGCAGTTCCTCTGGAAGGCCGAAACTGTTTTTT,CASSSSGRPKLFF
TRBJ2-7,NA,TRBV4-3,NA,TGCGCCAGCAGCCAGGGGGGGGGCGCCTACGAGCAGTACTTC,CASSQGGGAYEQYF
TRBJ2-2,NA,TRBV10-1,NA,TGCGCCAGCAGTGACCTACTAGCGAACACCGGGGAGCTGTTTTTT,CASSDLLANTGELFF
TRBJ2-4,NA,TRBV2,TRBD1,TGTGCCAGCAGACCACAGGGGGCGGCCAAAAACATTCAGTACTTC,CASRPQGAAKNIQYF
TRBJ1-1,NA,TRBV7-9,TRBD1,TGTGCCAGCAGCCCGGGACAGATCAACACTGAAGCTTTCTTT,CASSPGQINTEAFF
TRBJ2-1,NA,TRBV3-1/TRBV3-2,TRBD1,TGTGCCAGCAGCCAAGTCCCCCAGGGGGTGAGGGGAAATGAGCAGTTCTTC,CASSQVPQGVRGNEQFF
TRBJ1-5,NA,TRBV2,NA,TGTGCCAGCAGTGATTTCGGCCGGAAAAGCAATCAGCCCCAGCATTTT,CASSDFGRKSNQPQHF
TRBJ2-3,NA,TRBV24-1,NA,TGTGCCACCAGTGCTTCACCCGGAGCCACTAGCACAGATACGCAGTATTTT,CATSASPGATSTDTQYF
TRBJ2-3,once,TRBV28,NA,TGTGCCAGCCACAGTAGCACAGATACGCAGTATTTT,CASHSSTDTQYF
TRBJ2-2,NA,TRBV18,TRBD1,TGTGCCAGCTCACCACTATCTCGGACAGGGGAAGCCGGGGAGCTGTTTTTT,CASSPLSRTGEAGELFF
TRBJ2-5,NA,TRBV12-3/TRBV12-4,NA,TGTGCCAGCAGGTTTAGTGTAGTGGAGACCCAGTACTTC,CASRFSVVETQYF
TRBJ2-3,once,TRBV6-5,TRBD1,TGTGCCAGCAGTTACTCACGTCCAGGACAGGGAGATACGCAGTATTTT,CASSYSRPGQGDTQYF
TRBJ2-5,NA,TRBV5-6,TRBD1,TGTGCCAGCAGCTTGACGACAGGGAGCGAGACCCAGTACTTC,CASSLTTGSETQYF
TRBJ2-1,NA,TRBV5-5,NA,TGTGCCAGCAGCTCCGGGGACTACAATGAGCAGTTCTTC,CASSSGDYNEQFF
TRBJ2-3,NA,TRBV3-1/TRBV3-2,NA,TGTGCCAGCAGCCAAGACAGGCCAGATACGCAGTATTTT,CASSQDRPDTQYF
TRBJ2-2,NA,TRBV19,NA,TGTGCCACCCGGCGGACCGCGCTATTCTCCGGGGAGCTGTTTTTT,CATRRTALFSGELFF
TRBJ1-3,once,TRBV30,TRBD1,TGTGCCTGGAGTCGGACAGGGAGCTCTGGAAACACCATATATTTT,CAWSRTGSSGNTIYF
TRBJ1-4,NA,TRBV2,NA,TGTGCCAGCAGCCCCGTGGGAGACTCGGGCTATAATGAAAAACTGTTTTTT,CASSPVGDSGYNEKLFF
TRBJ1-6,NA,TRBV27,NA,TGTGCCAGCAGCCAAGAGGGCGATTCACCCCTCCACTTT,CASSQEGDSPLHF
TRBJ2-3,NA,TRBV19,NA,TGTGCCAGTAGTATACAGTCGGCGGCTAGCACAGATACGCAGTATTTT,CASSIQSAASTDTQYF